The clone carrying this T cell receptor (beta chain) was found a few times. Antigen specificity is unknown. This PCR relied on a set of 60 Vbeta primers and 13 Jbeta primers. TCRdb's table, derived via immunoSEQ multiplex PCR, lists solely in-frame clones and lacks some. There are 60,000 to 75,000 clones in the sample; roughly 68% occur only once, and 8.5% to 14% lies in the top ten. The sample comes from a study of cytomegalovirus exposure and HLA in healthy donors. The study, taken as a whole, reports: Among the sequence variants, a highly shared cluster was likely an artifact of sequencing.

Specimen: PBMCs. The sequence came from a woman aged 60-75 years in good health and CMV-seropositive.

The CDR3 here is CAWNRGSEKLFF. In DNA, the CDR3 is TGTGCCTGGAACAGGGGGTCTGAAAAACTGTTTTTT. The J gene is TRBJ1-4, the V gene TRBV30, with TRBD1 matching 8 bases. Per the germline V gene, CDR1 is GTSNPN and CDR2 is SVGIG (reference sequence). The CDR3 has 12 residues. V gave up 4 bases and J gave up 7 bases; unmatched junction bases: 2.